The T cell receptor beta chain described here comes from a study of glioma-infiltrating T cells. The iRepertoire nested amplicon-rescue multiplex PCR amplified TCR alpha and beta CDR3s from RNA. TCRdb itself ran the multiplex PCR reads through MiXCR, one entry per CDR3 protein. The sample consists of over 130,000 distinct CDR3 sequences, around 40% of them appearing once. As regards this clonotype: The target antigen is unknown.

Whole-study results and caveats: Tissue and blood shared very few CDR3 sequences.

Germline trimming cut 3 bases from V and 1 base from J; bases unmatched to any gene: 13. The CDR3 extends over 20 amino acids. Germline V gene sequence: CDR1 MNHGY, CDR2 SVAAGI. The rearrangement joins TRBV6-9 to TRBJ2-1; TRBD2 matches 12 bases. This clonotype originated in a human donor with low-grade glioma or glioblastoma, undergoing nonglioma brain surgery, or in good health (not recorded which). The sample taken for sequencing was glioma tissue, nonneoplastic brain tissue, or PBMCs (not recorded which). The CDR3, as DNA: TGTGCCAGCAGTTACCCGCGGCTAGCGGGAGGGCCCGGGTCCTACAATGAGCAGTTCTTC. This gives the protein CASSYPRLAGGPGSYNEQFF.